Sequencing of this T cell receptor (beta chain) was carried out in a study of T cell repertoires in cytomegalovirus infection. Study in general: CMV infection plus the matching HLA type was flagged by public TCR beta signatures. Findings and caveats of the study: Of the TCR beta families, the public ones yielded a cumulative frequency that identified carriers of CMV plus the relevant HLA. Ex vivo responses were dominated by HLA-C-restricted CMV-specific TCR beta clonotypes.

This clonotype was found many times. Its antigen is not known. The V gene end was trimmed by 5 bases and the J gene end by 2 bases; junction bases not matched to a gene: 7. The CDR3 length is 17 residues. CDR1 SGHVS and CDR2 FNYEAQ come from the germline V gene. Via MiXCR, TCRdb re-called the reads, giving one row per CDR3 protein. The top ten hold about 22% of the sample, which has tens of thousands of distinct CDR3 sequences, 4% seen once. The chain joins TRBV7-6 to TRBJ2-1; 12 bases match TRBD2. The sequencing input was PBMCs. The TCR sequence derives from a human donor in good health (CMV status not recorded). Some clones in this sample may be carry-over from other donors' samples. The CDR3 reads CASSARTSGVTYNEQFF. The CDR3 DNA reads TGTGCCAGCAGCGCCCGGACTAGCGGGGTTACCTACAATGAGCAGTTCTTC.